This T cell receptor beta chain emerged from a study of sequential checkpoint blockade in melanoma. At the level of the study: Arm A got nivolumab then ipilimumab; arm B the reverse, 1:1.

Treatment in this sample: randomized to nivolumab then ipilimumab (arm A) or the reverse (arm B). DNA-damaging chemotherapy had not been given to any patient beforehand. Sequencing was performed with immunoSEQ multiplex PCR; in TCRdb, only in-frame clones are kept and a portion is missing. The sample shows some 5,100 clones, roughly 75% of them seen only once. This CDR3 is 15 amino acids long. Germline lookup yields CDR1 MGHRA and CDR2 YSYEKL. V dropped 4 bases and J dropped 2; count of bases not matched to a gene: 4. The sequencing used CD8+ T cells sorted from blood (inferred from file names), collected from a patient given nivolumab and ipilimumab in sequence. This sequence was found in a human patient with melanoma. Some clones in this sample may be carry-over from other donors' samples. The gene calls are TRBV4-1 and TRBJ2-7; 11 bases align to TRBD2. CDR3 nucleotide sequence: TGCGCCAGCAGCCCGGGGGGACTAGCGGCCTACGAGCAGTACTTC. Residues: CASSPGGLAAYEQYF.